The following is a T cell receptor beta chain sequence with its context. Its antigen is currently not known. No much larger clonotype is one base removed from it; base qualities were not supplied. Whole blood was collected in K2EDTA tubes by collaborating institutions according to the institutions' own protocols. For TCRbeta analysis, collaborators shipped samples as frozen whole blood, isolated PBMCs, or DNA extracted from either of those sample types. TCRbeta CDR3 regions were amplified from genomic DNA by means of the immunoSEQ Assay, a bias-controlled multiplex PCR. As for how the authors treated the data: The number of nucleated cells in each sample was estimated from the amplification of reference gene primers within the assay. Sequence reads were collapsed and filtered to measure the absolute abundance of every unique TCRbeta CDR3 rearrangement. For each sample, productive Simpson clonality was calculated as the square root of Simpson's diversity index over productive rearrangements. In TCRdb, the immuneACCESS table is reduced to in-frame sequences with V and J assigned. These tables do not hold every clone; where another copy was compared, an unresolved V gene accounts for under half, and the others remain unexplained. V, J and clone size reflect that table, while D and trimming were determined from the DNA. The sample has approximately 120,000 clones on record, about 88% of them singletons. Approximately 1.2% of the sample is taken by the ten largest.

Spanning cysteine to phenylalanine, the CDR3 consists of 15 amino acids. The DNA shown is the 45-base CDR3, in frame from base 1. V and J are truncated by 0 bases and 5 bases respectively, leaving an intervening sequence of 11 bases. CDR1 LGHDT and CDR2 YNNKEL are derived from the germline V gene (reference sequence). This sample stems from a study of blood T cell repertoires in COVID-19 (dated by TCRdb to 2018 to 2021). At the level of the whole study: Collaborator samples came from the United States, Italy and Spain and covered acute and convalescent phases of COVID-19. The prospective study material was composed of cDNA or gDNA derived from T cells, B-cell-depleted T cells, or PBMCs. The dataset comprised deeply sampled blood TCRbeta repertoires from subjects exposed to, actively infected with, or recovered from COVID-19. The repertoires were released in a freely available public database meant as a resource for research on the immune response to SARS-CoV-2. Samples were obtained from the ongoing ImmuneRACE study (first 160 participants) and from about 1,300 subjects provided by 6 global collaborators. The sample metadata nearly always contained a de-identified subject ID, COVID-19 status, age in years and sex. Where HLA class I and class II types were available, the types were taken from metadata supplied by the sample provider, not from assay-based typing.

Results and caveats for the whole study, not just this receptor: Clinical and demographic metadata were provided uncurated, with the amount varying by source and participant.

The sequencing input was peripheral blood. The receptor was isolated from a woman older than 75 with acute or convalescent COVID-19. Recombination joined TRBV3-1 (or the pseudogene TRBV3-2) with TRBJ2-4; too little of a D gene remains to name it. CDR3 region: CASSQDYSSQNIQYF. The nucleotides read TGTGCCAGCAGCCAAGATTACTCATCCCAAAACATTCAGTACTTC.